This T cell receptor beta chain came from a study of T cell responses to AZD1222 COVID-19 vaccine. Regarding the study as a whole: A mostly white British donor set with more females was recruited, and clonal diversity was possibly underestimated.

Libraries were prepared by immunoSEQ multiplex PCR; TCRdb keeps only in-frame clonotypes and omits some of them. In the table there are tens of thousands of clones, about four fifths of which are singletons. Turning to this clone: Its antigen remains unknown.

From germline, CDR1 is SGHDN and CDR2 FVKESK. The CDR3 is 17 residues long. V lost 5 bases, J lost 5 bases, and 25 bases lay in between. This sample comprised peripheral blood, obtained 28 days after the second AZD1222 dose. The origin of this receptor is an adult who received the AZD1222 COVID-19 vaccine. The chain has TRBV14 and TRBJ2-7; weak D call: TRBD2 (6 bases). The CDR3: CASSGVPGASMVDEQYF. In DNA, the CDR3 is TGTGCCAGCAGCGGAGTGCCGGGAGCGAGTATGGTGGACGAGCAGTACTTC.